This TCR beta chain is from a study of blood T cell repertoires in COVID-19 (dated by TCRdb to the early 2020s). Regarding the research as a whole: Collaborator samples came from the United States, Italy and Spain and covered acute and convalescent phases of COVID-19. Where available, HLA class I and class II types were taken from metadata supplied by the sample provider and were not determined by assay-based typing. Samples were obtained from the ongoing ImmuneRACE study (first 160 participants) and from 1,200 or so subjects provided by 6 global collaborators. Subjects who had been exposed to COVID-19, were actively infected with it, or had recovered from it provided the deeply sampled blood TCRbeta repertoires that made up the dataset. Nearly every sample came with metadata listing a de-identified subject ID, COVID-19 status, age in years and sex. The prospective study material was composed of cDNA or gDNA derived from T cells, B-cell-depleted T cells, or PBMCs. The repertoires were released in a freely available public database intended as a resource for research on the immune response to SARS-CoV-2.

The full study reports these points: The quantity of clinical and demographic metadata differed by source and by participant and was supplied without curation.

TCRbeta CDR3 regions were amplified from genomic DNA by means of the immunoSEQ Assay, a bias-controlled multiplex PCR. The published analysis was carried out like this. Nucleated cell counts per sample were estimated from amplification of reference gene primers within the assay. To quantify the absolute abundance of each unique TCRbeta CDR3 rearrangement, sequence reads were collapsed and filtered. Productive Simpson clonality was computed per sample as the square root of Simpson's diversity index over productive rearrangements. This immuneACCESS table, as held by TCRdb, lists in-frame sequences with V and J called but not all clones. Of the missing ones, under half trace to an unresolved V gene in checked studies; the others have no known cause. That table supplies the V and J calls and clone size; D and trimming were determined from the DNA. The sample table holds about 61,000 clones, of which approximately 83% were seen once. 14% of the sample is held by the ten biggest clonotypes.

The collaborating institutions used their own protocols to collect whole blood in K2EDTA tubes. For TCRbeta analysis, collaborator samples were shipped as frozen whole blood, as isolated PBMCs, or as DNA extracted from either sample type. Remarks on this clone: It has no known antigen specificity. No per-base quality is available; no much larger clone lies one base away.

V and J are trimmed by 2 bases and 4 bases, and the gene matches miss 5 bases of the junction. The germline V gene encodes CDR1 MNHNS and CDR2 SASEGT. From its cysteine to its phenylalanine, the CDR3 spans 15 amino acids. The retained sequence is limited to the CDR3, 45 bases, with the frame set at the first base. This clonotype was sampled from a human donor in a cohort sampled during active COVID-19. Sequencing input: peripheral blood. The chain is made from TRBV6-1 and TRBJ2-7; TRBD1 lines up with 10 middle nucleotides. The DNA sequence is TGTGCCAGCAGTGAAAGGACAGGGGGTAAATACGAGCAGTACTTC. Protein translation: CASSERTGGKYEQYF.